The source of this TCR beta chain is a study of blood T cell repertoires in COVID-19. Study overall: Samples taken during acute and convalescent COVID-19 were collected in the United States, Italy and Spain. Sample material is recorded as cDNA or gDNA derived from T cells, B-cell-depleted T cells, or PBMCs.

In the original processing: Amplifying reference gene primers gave estimates of nucleated cell counts. Method: immunoSEQ multiplex PCR; TCRdb's copy keeps in-frame clones and lacks some. From that table come the V and J calls and clone size; the DNA was used to work out D and trimming. The sample has roughly 170,000 clones; less than 85% are singletons. Germline CDR1 reads GTSNPN; CDR2 reads SVGIG (reference sequence). The CDR3 has 14 amino acids. V gave up 6 bases and J gave up 4 bases; unmatched junction bases: 9. This chain uses TRBV30 with TRBJ2-1, with 7 bases identical to TRBD1. Sequenced sample: peripheral blood. The clonotype comes from a human donor in a cohort sampled during active COVID-19. The CDR3 loop reads CACTITGQYNEQFF. CDR3 DNA sequence: TGTGCCTGCACGATCACGGGACAGTACAATGAGCAGTTCTTC.